This entry features one T cell receptor beta chain sequence. Its target is unknown. Measured with immunoSEQ multiplex PCR; TCRdb has only the in-frame clones, and not every one. Counted here are fewer than 850,000 clones, about 90% occurring once; the ten biggest clones make up about 33%. This CDR3 has 16 amino acids. CDR1 and CDR2 (germline): SEHNR, FQNEAQ (reference sequence). The ends were cut back, 3 bases at V and 0 bases at J, with 11 bases in the middle. The data belong to a study of shared clonotypes between healthy human individuals. Study findings and constraints: Sharing across a handful of donors was seen in roughly 5% of naive CD4 clonotypes. Only blood was sampled, and tissue TCR repertoires likely differ from blood ones.

This TCR was recovered from a man aged 18 to 29 in good health. Some clones in this sample may be carry-over from other donors' samples. The chain couples TRBV7-9 to TRBJ1-4, with D possibly being TRBD1 (5 bases). Sequenced input: memory CD8+ T cells from PBMCs. As to subset: CD45RO+ cells pooled with CCR7-negative TemRA cells. The CDR3: CASSFGLGATNEKLFF. In nucleotides, the CDR3 is TGTGCCAGCAGCTTTGGGTTAGGGGCAACTAATGAAAAACTGTTTTTT.